These 23 T cell receptor beta chains share one sample of origin, sequenced in a study of shared clonotypes between healthy human individuals. Terminally differentiated effector memory CD45RA+ cells were left out of the naive CD8 fraction, which was CD45RO-negative and positively selected for CCR7. Data came from immunoSEQ multiplex PCR; TCRdb stores just in-frame clones and leaves some out. The sample records a few million clones, roughly 95% being singletons. The specimen sequenced was naive CD8+ T cells from PBMCs. These receptor sequences come from a man aged 18 to 29 in good health. Some clones in this sample may be carry-over from other donors' samples.

Notes on this clone: Other DNA sequences in the same sample also yield this CDR3. V and J are TRBV29-1 and TRBJ2-7; D may correspond to TRBD1 or TRBD2 (5 bases each). This CDR3 is built from 11 residues. Trimming removed 5 bases from V and 3 bases from J, with 8 bases in between. Germline V gene sequence: CDR1 SQVTM, CDR2 ANQGSEA. CDR3 sequence (DNA): TGCAGCGTTCTGAGGGGCTACGAGCAGTACTTC. It yields the protein CSVLRGYEQYF.

The gene calls are TRBV10-3 and TRBJ1-5, with unresolved D. Trimming stripped 2 bases from V and 7 bases from J, with 6 bases between. This CDR3 has 12 residues. From germline, CDR1 is ENHRY and CDR2 SYGVKD. CDR3: CAISETRQPQHF. In nucleotides, the CDR3 is TGTGCCATCAGTGAGACACGCCAGCCCCAGCATTTT.

This clone was detected only once. This chain uses TRBV2 with TRBJ2-1; 9 bases are a match to TRBD2. Germline V CDR1 and CDR2: SNHLY, FYNNEI. CDR3 length equals 16 residues. V lost 6 bases to trimming and J lost 0 bases; unmatched junction nucleotides: 6. The CDR3 protein is CASSPAGGFSYNEQFF. In DNA, the CDR3 is TGTGCCAGCAGCCCGGCGGGAGGGTTCTCCTACAATGAGCAGTTCTTC.

The chain links TRBV15 to TRBJ1-4, with 8 bases aligning to TRBD1. V was pared by 5 bases and J by 7 bases, with 12 bases of the junction left unmatched. The CDR3 extends over 16 amino acids. Germline-derived CDR1 and CDR2 are LNHNV and YYDKDF (reference sequence). Here the CDR3 reads CATSGGQGMAGEKLFF. In DNA, the CDR3 is TGTGCCACCAGCGGAGGACAGGGTATGGCTGGTGAAAAACTGTTTTTT. Full variable domain (outside the CDR3, taken from reference TRBV15 and TRBJ1-4): DAMVIQNPRYQVTQFGKPVTLSCSQTLNHNVMYWYQQKSSQAPKLLFHYYDKDFNNEADTPDNFQSRRPNTSFCFLDIRSPGLGDTAMYLCATSGGQGMAGEKLFFGSGTQLSVL.

V and J are TRBV7-8 and TRBJ2-1, with TRBD2 matching 10 bases. This CDR3 comprises 18 residues. CDR1 and CDR2 (germline): SGHVS, FQNEAQ. The trim removed 0 bases at V and 7 bases at J, leaving 12 bases unmatched. CDR3 protein: CASSLASYGAGGLNEQFF. The CDR3, as DNA: TGTGCCAGCAGCTTAGCATCTTATGGAGCGGGAGGGCTAAATGAGCAGTTCTTC.

V gene TRBV4-1 combines with J gene TRBJ2-1, with 13 nucleotides matching TRBD2. V shed 2 bases, J shed 6 bases, and the junction held 1 base outside the gene matches. The CDR3 runs 15 residues. Germline V gene sequence: CDR1 MGHRA, CDR2 YSYEKL. CDR3 protein: CASSQRTSGSNEQFF. The CDR3 coding sequence is TGCGCCAGCAGCCAAAGGACTAGCGGGAGCAATGAGCAGTTCTTC.

This sequence joins TRBV5-6 and TRBJ2-1; 13 bases fit TRBD2. The V segment lost 0 bases and the J segment 7 bases; nucleotides outside the gene matches: 7. The CDR3 covers 17 residues. Germline loops: CDR1 SGHDT, CDR2 YYEEEE. The chain's CDR3 is CASSLAGLAGAGNEQFF. CDR3 nucleotides: TGTGCCAGCAGCTTGGCAGGACTAGCGGGAGCTGGGAATGAGCAGTTCTTC.

The chain is built from TRBV5-1 and TRBJ2-7; D perhaps matches TRBD1 (6 bases). Germline V gene data show CDR1 as SGHRS and CDR2 as YFSETQ. V lost 3 bases and J 3 bases, leaving 22 bases between the germline ends. The CDR3 contains 17 residues. The CDR3 here is CASSSESQGILGYEQYF. The CDR3 region has the DNA TGCGCCAGCAGCTCGGAATCACAGGGAATCCTGGGCTACGAGCAGTACTTC.

The V and J genes are TRBV29-1 and TRBJ2-1; 7 bases line up with TRBD1. There are 14 residues in the CDR3. CDR1 SQVTM and CDR2 ANQGSEA come from the germline V gene. The V segment lost 6 bases and the J segment 2 bases; nucleotides outside the gene matches: 7. The CDR3 coding sequence is TGCAGCGTAGGGGGCACCCGAACCTACAATGAGCAGTTCTTC. Translated, it gives CSVGGTRTYNEQFF.

This sequence joins TRBV10-2 and TRBJ2-1; 8 positions agree with TRBD2. This CDR3 is 15 amino acids long. Germline V gives CDR1 WSHSY, CDR2 SAAADI. Trimming removed 4 bases from V and 10 bases from J; junction bases left unmatched: 12. The CDR3 DNA reads TGCGCCAGCAGTGCCCGGGCGGGAGGCCCCGGGGAGCAGTTCTTC. This sequence encodes CASSARAGGPGEQFF.

This chain connects TRBV28 to TRBJ2-6, with 12 nucleotides matching TRBD1. Germline V gene data show CDR1 as MDHEN and CDR2 as SYDVKM. V was clipped by 10 bases and J by 4 bases; unmatched bases: 11. The CDR3 runs 17 residues. CDR3 nucleotides: TGTGCCACCGCTCCGGGACAGGGGGCATCGGGGGCCAACGTCCTGACTTTC. This codes for CATAPGQGASGANVLTF.

The rearrangement joins TRBV15 to TRBJ1-3; D not certain. The V and J ends lost 9 bases and 4 bases respectively, with 7 bases between them. CDR3 size: 11 residues. Germline CDR1 reads LNHNV; CDR2 reads YYDKDF (reference sequence). CDR3: CATRDGNTIYF. CDR3 nucleotide sequence: TGTGCCACAAGAGACGGAAACACCATATATTTT.

The chain couples TRBV5-6 to TRBJ2-2, with 7 bases aligning to TRBD2. Germline assignment: CDR1 SGHDT and CDR2 YYEEEE. The CDR3 length is 15 residues. Trimming removed 3 bases from V and 4 bases from J; junction bases left unmatched: 6. In DNA form, the CDR3 reads TGTGCCAGCAGCTGGAGGGAGGGCCTCACCGGGGAGCTGTTTTTT. This translates into CASSWREGLTGELFF.

The chain uses TRBV27 and TRBJ2-1; 8 positions match TRBD2. J lost 3 bases, V lost 2 bases, and 9 bases had no gene match. Germline CDR1 and CDR2: MNHEY and SMNVEV (reference sequence). This CDR3 has 17 residues. CDR3 sequence reads: CASSLILVAGLYNEQFF. The CDR3 bases are TGTGCCAGCAGTTTAATCCTGGTAGCGGGACTCTACAATGAGCAGTTCTTC.

The sample holds one count of this clone. The rearrangement joins TRBV4-3 to TRBJ2-5; no clear D. Germline values: CDR1 LGHNA, CDR2 YSLEER. This CDR3 region has 14 residues. V lost 0 bases and J 3 bases, leaving 8 bases between the germline ends. The CDR3 DNA is TGCGCCAGCAGCCAAGATTCTGGAGAAGAGACCCAGTACTTC. It yields the protein CASSQDSGEETQYF.

The chain has TRBV7-3 and TRBJ2-1; TRBD2 agrees at 11 bases. V trimming: 3 bases; J trimming: 10 bases; junction bases outside the gene matches: 11. Germline V gene sequence: CDR1 SGHTA, CDR2 FQGTGA. This CDR3 is 16 amino acids long. CDR3 nucleotides: TGTGCCAGCAGCTTTCGGGTAGCGGGAGGGTTTAGAGAGCAGTTCTTC. This codes for CASSFRVAGGFREQFF. Full variable domain (missing parts from reference TRBV7-3 and TRBJ2-1): GAGVSQTPSNKVTEKGKYVELRCDPISGHTALYWYRQSLGQGPEFLIYFQGTGAADDSGLPNDRFFAVRPEGSVSTLKIQRTERGDSAVYLCASSFRVAGGFREQFFGPGTRLTVL.

The sample holds a few counts of this clone. V usage is TRBV27 and J usage is TRBJ1-1; D is uncertain. The CDR3 contains 14 residues. CDR1 and CDR2 from the germline V gene are MNHEY and SMNVEV (reference sequence). V was trimmed by 5 bases and J by 1 base, leaving 11 bases between them. CDR3 in DNA: TGTGCCAGCAGTCTCCGACCGGGGAACACTGAAGCTTTCTTT. Translation gives CASSLRPGNTEAFF.

The CDR3 reads CASSQVDSDEQYF. The CDR3 region has the DNA TGTGCCAGCAGCCAAGTAGACTCTGACGAGCAGTACTTC. The chain couples TRBV14 to TRBJ2-7; D uncertain. V shed 1 base and J shed 5 bases, with 9 bases lying between them. Germline V gives CDR1 SGHDN, CDR2 FVKESK. This CDR3 region has 13 residues.

The chain joins TRBV7-9 to TRBJ2-1, with D maybe TRBD1 (5 bases). In germline, CDR1 is SEHNR, CDR2 FQNEAQ (reference sequence). The ends were cut back, 5 bases at V and 5 bases at J, with 16 bases in the middle. The CDR3 has 15 residues. The DNA of the CDR3 is TGTGCCAGCAGCCCCCTTCCCGGACAAAACAATGAGCAGTTCTTC. Amino acid sequence: CASSPLPGQNNEQFF.

The chain combines TRBV29-1 with TRBJ1-6; no definite D call. CDR3 length equals 13 residues. CDR1 is SQVTM and CDR2 is ANQGSEA in the germline V gene. The V gene lost 4 bases and the J gene lost 4 bases, with 8 bases spanning the gap. The CDR3 sequence is CSVADLYNSPLHF. The CDR3 coding sequence is TGCAGCGTTGCGGACCTTTATAATTCACCCCTCCACTTT.

The V gene is TRBV28, the J gene TRBJ2-5; possibly TRBD1 or TRBD2 for D (5 bases each). The CDR3 sequence is 15 residues long. Trimming took off 7 bases at V and 6 bases at J, with 21 bases between the two ends. Germline V gives CDR1 MDHEN, CDR2 SYDVKM. CDR3 amino acids: CASIDRTGPRKTQYF. For the CDR3, the DNA is TGTGCCAGCATCGACCGGACGGGGCCTCGGAAGACCCAGTACTTC.

CDR3 sequence (DNA): TGTGCCAGCAGTGAATTACAGGGGAGGACCCGCACTGAAGCTTTCTTT. It yields the protein CASSELQGRTRTEAFF. The J gene is TRBJ1-1, the V gene TRBV2; 7 positions match TRBD1. The V gene end was trimmed by 2 bases and the J gene end by 4 bases; junction bases not matched to a gene: 10. There are 16 residues in the CDR3. Germline assignment: CDR1 SNHLY and CDR2 FYNNEI.

V gene TRBV4-3 combines with J gene TRBJ2-7; unclear D gene. Trimming removed 4 bases at V and 3 bases at J, with 13 bases between. Germline V gives CDR1 LGHNA, CDR2 YSLEER. The CDR3 totals 14 residues. CDR3 coding DNA: TGCGCCAGCAGCCCAGAGAGGTGGATCTACGAGCAGTACTTC. Translating gives CASSPERWIYEQYF.